The present entry profiles one T cell receptor beta chain with its context. The source of the sample is a study of blood T cell repertoires in COVID-19. Study background: Acute and convalescent COVID-19 samples came from the United States, Italy and Spain. T cells, B-cell-depleted T cells, or PBMCs supplied cDNA or gDNA.

The authors' processing: Researchers report that nucleated cell counts were estimated from reference gene primer amplification. Data came from immunoSEQ multiplex PCR; TCRdb stores just in-frame clones and leaves some out. That table is the source of V, J and clone size, and D and trimming were worked out from the DNA. The table records 150,000 to 200,000 clones, about 80% of them present only once. The CDR3 runs to 15 residues. The V gene lost 4 bases and the J gene lost 4 bases, with 16 bases spanning the gap. In germline, CDR1 is MNHEY, CDR2 SVGAGI. The receptor comes from a woman aged 80 or older with acute or convalescent COVID-19. The V and J genes are TRBV6-5 and TRBJ1-2; a possible D gene is TRBD1 (5 bases). What was sequenced was peripheral blood. The CDR3 bases are TGTGCCAGCAGTTTTCCTAGGGGTATCTCCTATGGCTACACCTTC. It yields the protein CASSFPRGISYGYTF.